Listed below are T cell receptor beta chains from one sample, sequenced in a study of control samples from healthy donors and cancer patients. TCRdb's copy holds only in-frame clones and misses some; the assay was immunoSEQ multiplex PCR. The data show almost 90,000 clones, with 86% seen just once and over 20% held by the top ten. The sequenced material came from blood. These receptors were taken from a man aged 25 to 40 in good health. Each CDR3 is given with its conserved first and last residue. A D gene is named only where the DNA matches it firmly.

CASSSRDRDEKLFF	14	TRBD1	TRBV7-9	TRBJ1-4
CASSFRQTGELFF	13	NA	TRBV11-3	TRBJ2-2
CASSYSRAEAGTEAFF	16	NA	TRBV6-6	TRBJ1-1
CASSLAPPNPGEKLFF	16	NA	TRBV5-8	TRBJ1-4
CASSEEWGRGYTF	13	NA	TRBV6-1	TRBJ1-2
CASSLRSSGVNTDTQYF	17	TRBD2	TRBV7-2	TRBJ2-3
CASSQVRTGVVHEQYF	16	TRBD1	TRBV4-1	TRBJ2-7
CASSLATGDSNQPQHF	16	NA	TRBV7-6	TRBJ1-5
CASRADRGPYEQYF	14	TRBD1	TRBV6-5	TRBJ2-7
CATSDYFGTGSTDTQYF	17	TRBD1	TRBV24-1	TRBJ2-3
CASSPQTGTDTQYF	14	TRBD1	TRBV18	TRBJ2-3
CASSDTSRGTEAFF	14	NA	TRBV6-4	TRBJ1-1
CASSVESAGREAFF	14	NA	TRBV9	TRBJ1-1
CASSQTSGNTEAFF	14	NA	TRBV21-1	TRBJ1-1
CASGLAGNTIYF	12	NA	TRBV7-8	TRBJ1-3
CATSDLDRNYGYTF	14	NA	TRBV24-1	TRBJ1-2
CASRSLGTDGELFF	14	TRBD1	TRBV19	TRBJ2-2
CASSLWKNTEAFF	13	NA	TRBV7-3	TRBJ1-1
CASSEFGGLGTEAFF	15	NA	TRBV6-1	TRBJ1-1
CASSSQGIAGGTGELFF	17	TRBD2	TRBV4-1	TRBJ2-2
CASWRWGALKGTQYF	15	NA	TRBV14	TRBJ2-5
CASSPSGNEQFF	12	NA	TRBV7-9	TRBJ2-1
CASSLSPAGVQETQYF	16	TRBD2	TRBV7-2	TRBJ2-5
CASSLMGGVQPQHF	14	NA	TRBV7-2	TRBJ1-5
CASTSEGGGGTQYF	14	NA	TRBV21-1	TRBJ2-5
CASRRGDSNNEQFF	14	NA	TRBV19	TRBJ2-1
CASSQGNYGYTF	12	NA	TRBV2	TRBJ1-2
CASSQDESSLPSTDTQYF	18	NA	TRBV14	TRBJ2-3
CATSDASATGIRGTQYF	17	NA	TRBV24-1	TRBJ2-5
CASSPGQTSANVLTF	15	TRBD1	TRBV9	TRBJ2-6
CSVPDREKGNYGYTF	15	TRBD1	TRBV29-1	TRBJ1-2
CASSPGTSTRGEQFF	15	TRBD2	TRBV18	TRBJ2-1
CASSQNSGNNQPQHF	15	NA	TRBV7-6	TRBJ1-5
CSVTRGSAEAFF	12	NA	TRBV29-1	TRBJ1-1
CASSSGSGGYTF	12	NA	TRBV11-2	TRBJ1-2
CASSQEVNSYEQYF	14	NA	TRBV4-2	TRBJ2-7
CASSPGARSYNEQFF	15	NA	TRBV5-6	TRBJ2-1
CASSPGQGAGELFF	14	TRBD1	TRBV6-5	TRBJ2-2
CASSLGPGLYGYTF	14	NA	TRBV7-2	TRBJ1-2